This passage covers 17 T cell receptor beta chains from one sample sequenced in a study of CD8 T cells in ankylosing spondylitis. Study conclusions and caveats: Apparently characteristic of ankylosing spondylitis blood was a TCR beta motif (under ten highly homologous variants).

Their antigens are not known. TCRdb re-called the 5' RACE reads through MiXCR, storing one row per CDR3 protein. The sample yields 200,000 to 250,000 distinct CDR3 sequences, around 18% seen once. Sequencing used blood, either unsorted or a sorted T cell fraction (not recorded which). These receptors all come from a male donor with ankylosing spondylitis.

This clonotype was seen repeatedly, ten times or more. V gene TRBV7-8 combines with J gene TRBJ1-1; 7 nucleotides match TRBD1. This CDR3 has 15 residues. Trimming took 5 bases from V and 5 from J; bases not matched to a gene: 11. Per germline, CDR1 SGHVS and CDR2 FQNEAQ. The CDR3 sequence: CASSPRDSEGTEAFF. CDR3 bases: TGTGCCAGCAGCCCGAGGGACAGCGAGGGGACTGAAGCTTTCTTT.

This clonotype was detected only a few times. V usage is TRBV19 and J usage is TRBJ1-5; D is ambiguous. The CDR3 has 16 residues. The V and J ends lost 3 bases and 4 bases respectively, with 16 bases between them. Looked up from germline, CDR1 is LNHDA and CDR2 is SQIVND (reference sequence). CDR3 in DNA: TGTGCCAGTAGTATCCGGTATGGAACTTCAAATCAGCCCCAGCATTTT. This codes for CASSIRYGTSNQPQHF.

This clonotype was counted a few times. The CDR3 loop is CASSRGASGHLEQYF. The CDR3 nucleotides read TGCGCCAGCAGTCGGGGGGCTAGCGGTCACCTCGAGCAGTACTTC. This chain joins TRBV5-1 and TRBJ2-7; TRBD2 might be the D (7 bases). The CDR3 sequence is 15 residues long. Per germline, CDR1 SGHRS and CDR2 YFSETQ. V was pared by 5 bases and J by 6 bases, with 21 bases between. The variable domain in full, with the rest retrieved from reference TRBV5-1 and TRBJ2-7, is KAGVTQTPRYLIKTRGQQVTLSCSPISGHRSVSWYQQTPGQGLQFLFEYFSETQRNKGNFPGRFSGRQFSNSRSEMNVSTLELGDSALYLCASSRGASGHLEQYFGPGTRLTVT.

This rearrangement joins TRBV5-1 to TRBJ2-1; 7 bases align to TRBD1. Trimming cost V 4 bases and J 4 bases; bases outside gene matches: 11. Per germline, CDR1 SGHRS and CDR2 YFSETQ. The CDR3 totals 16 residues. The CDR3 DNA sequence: TGCGCCAGCAGCCAGAGGGGGCCAAACGTTTACAATGAGCAGTTCTTC. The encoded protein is CASSQRGPNVYNEQFF.

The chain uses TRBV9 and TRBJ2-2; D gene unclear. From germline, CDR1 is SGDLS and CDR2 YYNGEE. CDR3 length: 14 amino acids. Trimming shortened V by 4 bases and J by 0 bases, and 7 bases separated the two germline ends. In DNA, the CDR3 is TGTGCCAGCAGCATTCGATCGAACACCGGGGAGCTGTTTTTT. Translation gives CASSIRSNTGELFF.

The CDR3: CASSQERPLEQYF. CDR3 nucleotide sequence: TGCGCCAGCAGCCAAGAAAGGCCACTTGAGCAGTACTTC. This chain joins TRBV4-1 and TRBJ2-7; D not certain. The CDR3 spans 13 residues. Germline V gives CDR1 MGHRA, CDR2 YSYEKL. V was shortened by 0 bases and J by 7 bases, with 10 bases between the two germline ends.

The CDR3 loop reads CASSLTGGPSYEQYF. CDR3 DNA sequence: TGTGCCAGCAGCTTGACAGGGGGCCCCTCCTACGAGCAGTACTTC. J is TRBJ2-7 and V is TRBV28; TRBD1 aligns across 10 bases. The CDR3 loop spans 15 amino acids. Trimming removed 6 bases from V and 0 bases from J; junction bases left unmatched: 5. Germline V gene data show CDR1 as MDHEN and CDR2 as SYDVKM.

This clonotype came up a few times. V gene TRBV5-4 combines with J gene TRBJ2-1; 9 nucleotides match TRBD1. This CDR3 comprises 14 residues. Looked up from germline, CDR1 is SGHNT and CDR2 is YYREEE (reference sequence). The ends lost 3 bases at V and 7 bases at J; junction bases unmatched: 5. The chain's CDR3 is CASSSPGQGNEQFF. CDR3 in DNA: TGTGCCAGCAGCTCTCCGGGACAGGGTAATGAGCAGTTCTTC.

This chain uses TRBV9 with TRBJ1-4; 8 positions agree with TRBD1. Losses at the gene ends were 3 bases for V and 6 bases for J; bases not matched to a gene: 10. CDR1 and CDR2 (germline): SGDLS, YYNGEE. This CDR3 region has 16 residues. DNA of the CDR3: TGTGCCAGCAGCGCAACGGACAGGGCGGGAGATGAAAAACTGTTTTTT. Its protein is CASSATDRAGDEKLFF.

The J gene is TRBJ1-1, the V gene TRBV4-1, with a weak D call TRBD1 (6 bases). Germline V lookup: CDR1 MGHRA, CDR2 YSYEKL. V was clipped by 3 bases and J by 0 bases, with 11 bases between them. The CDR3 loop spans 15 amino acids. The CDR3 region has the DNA TGCGCCAGCAGCCACGGGACATCCATGAACACTGAAGCTTTCTTT. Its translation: CASSHGTSMNTEAFF.

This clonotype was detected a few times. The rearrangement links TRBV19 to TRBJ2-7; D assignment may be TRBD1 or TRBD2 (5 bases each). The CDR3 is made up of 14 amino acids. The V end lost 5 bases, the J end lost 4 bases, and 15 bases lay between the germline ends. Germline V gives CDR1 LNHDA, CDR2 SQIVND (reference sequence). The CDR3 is CASSPRDGGYEQYF. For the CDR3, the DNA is TGTGCCAGTAGTCCCCGGGACGGTGGATACGAGCAGTACTTC. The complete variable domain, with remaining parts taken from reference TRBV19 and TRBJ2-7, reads DGGITQSPKYLFRKEGQNVTLSCEQNLNHDAMYWYRQDPGQGLRLIYYSQIVNDFQKGDIAEGYSVSREKKESFPLTVTSAQKNPTAFYLCASSPRDGGYEQYFGPGTRLTVT.

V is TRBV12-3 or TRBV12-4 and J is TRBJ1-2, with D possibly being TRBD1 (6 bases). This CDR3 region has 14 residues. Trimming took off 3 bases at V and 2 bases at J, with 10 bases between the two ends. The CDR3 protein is CASSFGGLNYGYTF. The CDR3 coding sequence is TGTGCCAGCAGTTTCGGGGGCCTAAACTATGGCTACACCTTC.

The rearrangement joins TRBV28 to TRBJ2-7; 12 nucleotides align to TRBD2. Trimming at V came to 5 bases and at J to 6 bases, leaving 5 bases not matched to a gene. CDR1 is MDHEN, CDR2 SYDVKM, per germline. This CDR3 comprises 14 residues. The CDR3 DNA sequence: TGTGCCAGCAGTGGAGAGGGACTAGCGGGCGAGCAGTACTTC. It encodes CASSGEGLAGEQYF.

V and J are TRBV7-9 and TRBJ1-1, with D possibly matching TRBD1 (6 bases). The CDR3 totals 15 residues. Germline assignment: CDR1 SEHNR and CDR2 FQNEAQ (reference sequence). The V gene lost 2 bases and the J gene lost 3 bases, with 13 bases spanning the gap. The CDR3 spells CASSLSGAQDTEAFF. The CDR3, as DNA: TGTGCCAGCAGCTTATCGGGGGCCCAAGACACTGAAGCTTTCTTT.

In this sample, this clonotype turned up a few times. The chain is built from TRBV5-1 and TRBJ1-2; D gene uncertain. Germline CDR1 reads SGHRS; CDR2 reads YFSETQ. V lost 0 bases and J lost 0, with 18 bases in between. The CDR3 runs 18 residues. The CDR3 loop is CASSLAASGGIPNYGYTF. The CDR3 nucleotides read TGCGCCAGCAGCTTGGCCGCCTCAGGTGGGATTCCTAACTATGGCTACACCTTC. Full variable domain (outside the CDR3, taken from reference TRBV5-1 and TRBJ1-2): KAGVTQTPRYLIKTRGQQVTLSCSPISGHRSVSWYQQTPGQGLQFLFEYFSETQRNKGNFPGRFSGRQFSNSRSEMNVSTLELGDSALYLCASSLAASGGIPNYGYTFGSGTRLTVV.

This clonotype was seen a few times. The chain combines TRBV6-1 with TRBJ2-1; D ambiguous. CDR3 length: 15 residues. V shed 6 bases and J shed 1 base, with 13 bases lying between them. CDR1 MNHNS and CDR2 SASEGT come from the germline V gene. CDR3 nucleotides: TGTGCCAGCAGCCCCGTAGCAACTTCCTACAATGAGCAGTTCTTC. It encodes CASSPVATSYNEQFF.

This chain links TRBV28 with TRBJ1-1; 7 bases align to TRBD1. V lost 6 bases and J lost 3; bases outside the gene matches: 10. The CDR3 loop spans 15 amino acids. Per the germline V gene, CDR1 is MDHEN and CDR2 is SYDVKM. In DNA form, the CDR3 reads TGTGCCAGCAGCATACAGGGGCCAAGGGACACTGAAGCTTTCTTT. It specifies CASSIQGPRDTEAFF.